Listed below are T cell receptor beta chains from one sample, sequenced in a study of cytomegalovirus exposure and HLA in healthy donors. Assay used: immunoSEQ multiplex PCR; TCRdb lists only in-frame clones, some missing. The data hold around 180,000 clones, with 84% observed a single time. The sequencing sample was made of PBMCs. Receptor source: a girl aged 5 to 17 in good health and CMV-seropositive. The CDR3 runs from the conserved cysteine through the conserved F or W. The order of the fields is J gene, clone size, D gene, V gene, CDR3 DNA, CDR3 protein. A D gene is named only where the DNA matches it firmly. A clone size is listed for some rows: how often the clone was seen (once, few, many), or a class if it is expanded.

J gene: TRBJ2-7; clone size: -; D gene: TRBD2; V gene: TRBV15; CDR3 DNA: TGTGCCACCAGCGGGAAGCGGGGGGTTGGTAGCGACGAGCAGTACTTC; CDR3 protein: CATSGKRGVGSDEQYF
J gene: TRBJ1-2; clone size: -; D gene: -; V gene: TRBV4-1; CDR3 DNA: TGCGCCAGCAGCCAGAGGGCCGGGGGTCTATATGGCTACACCTTC; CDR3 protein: CASSQRAGGLYGYTF
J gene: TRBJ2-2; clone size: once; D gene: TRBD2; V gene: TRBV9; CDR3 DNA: TGTGCCAGCAGCGTACCGGGCGGGGGGCCTAGCACCGGGGAGCTGTTTTTT; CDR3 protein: CASSVPGGGPSTGELFF
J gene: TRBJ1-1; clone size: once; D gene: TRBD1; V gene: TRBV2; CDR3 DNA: TGTGCCAGCAGTGGGGGACAGGGTGGGACTTTCTTT; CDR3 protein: CASSGGQGGTFF
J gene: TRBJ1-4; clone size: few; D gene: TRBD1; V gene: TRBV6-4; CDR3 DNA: TGTGCCAGCAGTGAGGCGGAAGGGACAGCCGGTGAAAAACTGTTTTTT; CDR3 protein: CASSEAEGTAGEKLFF
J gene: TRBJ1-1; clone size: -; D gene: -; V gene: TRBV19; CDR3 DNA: TGTGCCAGTAGTATAAGTCGGACTGAAGCTTTCTTT; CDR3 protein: CASSISRTEAFF
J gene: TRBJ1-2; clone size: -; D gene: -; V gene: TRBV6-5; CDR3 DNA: TGTGCCAGCAGTTTGAAATCCCCTCTCGGCTATGGCTACACCTTC; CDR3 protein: CASSLKSPLGYGYTF
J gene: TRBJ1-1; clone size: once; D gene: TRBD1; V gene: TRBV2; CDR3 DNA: TGTGCCAAGAAGGACAGGGACCGCTCTGGGGCTTTCTTT; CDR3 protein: CAKKDRDRSGAFF
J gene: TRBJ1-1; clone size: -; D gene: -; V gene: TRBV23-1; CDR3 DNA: TGCGCCAGCAGCCTAAAGGGGTTTGAAGCTTTCTTT; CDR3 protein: CASSLKGFEAFF
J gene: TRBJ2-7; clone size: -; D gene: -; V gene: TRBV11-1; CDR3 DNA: TGTGCCAGCAGCAGTAGCGGCTACGAGCAGTACTTC; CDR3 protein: CASSSSGYEQYF